This T cell receptor beta chain was sequenced during a study of CD8 T cells in Susac syndrome. The RNA, 0.5 to 1 ug, was put through reverse transcription using random hexamers. Across 54 Vbeta and 13 Jbeta, immunoSEQ multiplex PCR amplified TCR beta CDR3. TCRdb used MiXCR to reprocess the immunoSEQ multiplex PCR reads, holding one entry per CDR3 protein. The sample has about 150,000 distinct CDR3 sequences; 85% to 95% are singletons. The V gene lost 2 bases and the J gene lost 0 bases, with 12 bases spanning the gap. The CDR3 length is 16 residues. CDR1 is SGDLS and CDR2 is YYNGEE in the germline V gene.

The sequenced sample was CD4+ T cells from PBMCs. The source of this sequence is a human donor with Susac syndrome. The gene calls are TRBV9 and TRBJ1-3; D remains ambiguous. The CDR3 reads CASSVEGAHSGNTIYF. The CDR3 nucleotides are TGTGCCAGCAGCGTCGAGGGAGCCCACTCTGGAAACACCATATATTTT.